This T cell receptor beta chain comes out of a study of blood T cells in healthy people across ages. Whole-study context: About one barcoded beta molecule per two T cells was the capture yield of template switching.

The use of a sample-barcoded 5' primer and a J-beta primer mix characterized a second PCR of roughly 7 to 12 cycles. There were at least 3 million CDR3-containing paired-end reads obtained from each sample. TCRdb reanalysed the 5' RACE reads using MiXCR and keeps one entry per CDR3 protein. The repertoire includes some 750,000 distinct CDR3 sequences, around a fifth of them detected once, and 22% sits in the top ten. Per the germline V gene, CDR1 is MNHEY and CDR2 is SVGAGI. The length of the CDR3 is 14 residues. V was pared by 5 bases and J by 7 bases, with 10 bases of the junction left unmatched. The chain employs TRBV6-5 and TRBJ2-7; 8 nucleotides line up with TRBD1. The source material was blood. The sequence derives from a man between 65 and 85 years old in good health. Here the CDR3 reads CASSLGQGVGEQYF. CDR3 bases: TGTGCCAGCAGTCTTGGACAGGGAGTAGGGGAGCAGTACTTC.